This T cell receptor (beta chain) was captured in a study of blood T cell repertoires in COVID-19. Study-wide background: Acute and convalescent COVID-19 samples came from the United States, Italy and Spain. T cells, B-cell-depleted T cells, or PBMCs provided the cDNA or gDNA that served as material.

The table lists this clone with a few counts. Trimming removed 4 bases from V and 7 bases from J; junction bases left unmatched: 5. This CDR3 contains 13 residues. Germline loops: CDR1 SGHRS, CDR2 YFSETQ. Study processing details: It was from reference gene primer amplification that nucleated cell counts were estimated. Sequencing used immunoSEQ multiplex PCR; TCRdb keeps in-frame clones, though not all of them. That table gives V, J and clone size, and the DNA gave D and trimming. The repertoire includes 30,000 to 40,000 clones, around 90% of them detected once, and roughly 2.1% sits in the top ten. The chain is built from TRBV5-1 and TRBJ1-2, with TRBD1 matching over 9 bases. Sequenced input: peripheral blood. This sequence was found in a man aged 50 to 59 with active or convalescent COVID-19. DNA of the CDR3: TGCGCCAGCAGCGAGGGGACAGGGCTTGGCTACACCTTC. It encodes CASSEGTGLGYTF.